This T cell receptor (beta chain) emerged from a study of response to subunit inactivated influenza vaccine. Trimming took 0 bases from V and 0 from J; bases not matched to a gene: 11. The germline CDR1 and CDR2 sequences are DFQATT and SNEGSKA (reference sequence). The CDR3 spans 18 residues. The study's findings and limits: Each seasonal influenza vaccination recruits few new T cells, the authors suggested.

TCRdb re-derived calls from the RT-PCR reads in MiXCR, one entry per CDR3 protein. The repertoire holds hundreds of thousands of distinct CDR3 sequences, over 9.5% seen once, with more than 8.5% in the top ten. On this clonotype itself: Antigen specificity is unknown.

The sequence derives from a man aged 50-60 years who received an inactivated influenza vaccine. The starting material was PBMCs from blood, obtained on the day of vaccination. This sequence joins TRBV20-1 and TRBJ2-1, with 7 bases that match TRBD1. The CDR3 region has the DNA TGCAGTGCTAGAGAACCCTGGGACAGCCTTAGCTCCTACAATGAGCAGTTCTTC. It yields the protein CSAREPWDSLSSYNEQFF.